These 19 T cell receptor beta chains were all obtained from the same sample, sequenced in a study of regulatory T cells in long-lasting Graves disease. Specified time point: newly diagnosed GD, antithyroid drugs for less than 3 months. RNA from PBMCs was the source of the TCR library. To make TCR beta libraries, researchers used iRepertoire HTBI primers and Arm-PCR of CDR3 regions. Each CDR3 protein gets one entry after TCRdb re-called the multiplex PCR reads with MiXCR. The repertoire holds 370,000 or so distinct CDR3 sequences, with 16% as singletons. The same specimen was also included in a second study, on T cells in Graves' hyperthyroidism and ophthalmopathy.

The specimen was peripheral blood mononuclear cells (PBMCs), collected at new diagnosis, from a patient treated with antithyroid drugs. These receptors came from a woman younger than 35 with Graves disease.

This clonotype was seen many times. The rearrangement uses TRBV2 and TRBJ2-4, with 9 bases fitting TRBD1. Germline values: CDR1 SNHLY, CDR2 FYNNEI. This CDR3 contains 15 residues. With 5 bases clipped from V and 5 bases from J, the junction kept 7 bases outside the gene matches. This CDR3 is CASSPTGGWENIQYF. Written as DNA, the CDR3 is TGTGCCAGCAGTCCGACAGGGGGGTGGGAAAACATTCAGTACTTC.

This clonotype was recorded at least ten times. The genes are TRBV2 and TRBJ1-4, with D perhaps TRBD1 (6 bases). The germline V gene has CDR1 SNHLY and CDR2 FYNNEI. V shed 8 bases and J shed 1 base, with 8 bases lying between them. The CDR3 is 13 amino acids. As DNA, the CDR3 is TGTGCCAGCCAAGGGGGAACTAATGAAAAACTGTTTTTT. Translated, it gives CASQGGTNEKLFF.

In regard to this clonotype: A much larger clone is a single base away; this may be a read error. The chain uses TRBV7-9 and TRBJ2-1; 8 nucleotides line up with TRBD1. The CDR3 has 18 amino acids. Germline V gene lookup returns CDR1 SEHNR and CDR2 FQNEAQ (reference sequence). DNA of the CDR3: TGTGCCAGCAGCTTAGCCTCAGGGGGCTCAGGTCTATGGAATGAGCAGCTCTTC. Translating it yields CASSLASGGSGLWNEQLF.

V usage is TRBV29-1 and J usage is TRBJ2-2; no firm D call. V lost 8 bases and J 0 bases, leaving 16 bases between the germline ends. CDR3 size: 15 residues. Germline values: CDR1 SQVTM, CDR2 ANQGSEA. In DNA form, the CDR3 reads TGCAGCCCAGAATGTCGTGGGACGAACACCGGGGAGCTGTTTTTT. The encoded protein is CSPECRGTNTGELFF.

This clonotype was counted ten times or more. The conserved phenylalanine or tryptophan normally closing the CDR3 is absent here, so this likely arose from a read error. The rearrangement links TRBV11-2 to TRBJ2-3, with a possible D match to TRBD1 (5 bases). Germline assignment: CDR1 SGHAT and CDR2 FQNNGV. CDR3 size: 17 residues. V lost 5 bases to trimming and J lost 1 base, with 19 bases between them. The CDR3 DNA sequence: TGTGCCAGCAGCGCCTTCCGCAGGGTTAACGGCACAGATACGCAGTATCTT. As protein: CASSAFRRVNGTDTQYL.

This clonotype showed up many times. V usage is TRBV20-1 and J usage is TRBJ1-1, with 10 bases lining up with TRBD1. CDR1 and CDR2 (germline): DFQATT, SNEGSKA (reference sequence). The V segment lost 3 bases and the J segment 1 base; nucleotides outside the gene matches: 8. CDR3 length: 16 amino acids. CDR3 sequence reads: CSARGQGRPRNTEAFF. The CDR3 nucleotides read TGCAGTGCTAGGGGACAGGGGCGGCCAAGGAACACTGAAGCTTTCTTT.

This sequence joins TRBV5-1 and TRBJ2-5, with 9 positions matching TRBD2. Germline V gene lookup returns CDR1 SGHRS and CDR2 YFSETQ. Trimming cost V 0 bases and J 4 bases; bases outside gene matches: 10. This CDR3 has 17 amino acids. The CDR3 here is CASSLDLAGKDGETQYF. The DNA of the CDR3 is TGCGCCAGCAGCTTGGATCTAGCGGGAAAGGACGGAGAGACCCAGTACTTC.

This chain uses TRBV12-3 or TRBV12-4 with TRBJ1-6; no clear D gene. The CDR3 runs to 17 residues. V lost 3 bases and J 0 bases, leaving 12 bases between the germline ends. Here the CDR3 DNA reads TGTGCCAGCAGTTTTTCGGGTTCTAGCTCCTATAATTCACCCCTCCACTTT. The encoded protein is CASSFSGSSSYNSPLHF.

This clonotype was seen many times. The chain employs TRBV27 and TRBJ2-7; a weak D match, TRBD2 (6 bases). Germline lookup yields CDR1 MNHEY and CDR2 SMNVEV (reference sequence). V was pared by 0 bases and J by 0 bases, with 12 bases between. The CDR3 consists of 16 residues. CDR3 sequence reads: CASSLSDGSHSYEQYF. In DNA form, the CDR3 reads TGTGCCAGCAGTTTATCGGACGGGAGCCACTCCTACGAGCAGTACTTC.

This clonotype occurred many times. The rearrangement links TRBV7-9 to TRBJ1-1; D remains ambiguous. With 7 bases removed from V and 3 bases from J, the gap between germline ends came to 9 bases. Per the germline V gene, CDR1 is SEHNR and CDR2 is FQNEAQ (reference sequence). The CDR3 covers 12 residues. The CDR3 bases are TGTGCCAGCATCGGAGGAGACACTGAAGCTTTCTTT. Protein sequence: CASIGGDTEAFF.

This clonotype has ten or more counts. This chain links TRBV7-9 with TRBJ2-3; TRBD2 matches at 15 bases. V trimming: 5 bases; J trimming: 5 bases; junction bases outside the gene matches: 2. The length of the CDR3 is 15 residues. Germline V CDR1 and CDR2: SEHNR, FQNEAQ (reference sequence). The CDR3 DNA is TGTGCCAGCAGCCCGGGACTAGCGGGAGGAGATACGCAGTATTTT. This sequence encodes CASSPGLAGGDTQYF.

This chain connects TRBV19 to TRBJ2-2; 11 nucleotides agree with TRBD1. This CDR3 comprises 14 residues. V shed 9 bases, J shed 5 bases, and the junction held 5 bases outside the gene matches. The germline V gene encodes CDR1 LNHDA and CDR2 SQIVND (reference sequence). DNA of the CDR3: TGTGCCAGCGGGGGACAGGGGGGAACCGGGGAGCTGTTTTTT. The encoded protein is CASGGQGGTGELFF. The full variable domain, completed using reference TRBV19 and TRBJ2-2, is DGGITQSPKYLFRKEGQNVTLSCEQNLNHDAMYWYRQDPGQGLRLIYYSQIVNDFQKGDIAEGYSVSREKKESFPLTVTSAQKNPTAFYLCASGGQGGTGELFFGEGSRLTVL.

This clonotype has at least ten counts. This sequence joins TRBV7-8 and TRBJ2-7; 8 nucleotides match TRBD2. Per germline, CDR1 SGHVS and CDR2 FQNEAQ. The CDR3 loop spans 13 amino acids. J lost 3 bases, V lost 5 bases, and 3 bases had no gene match. Written as DNA, the CDR3 is TGTGCCAGCAGCCGGACTAGCTTCTACGAGCAGTACTTC. It is translated as CASSRTSFYEQYF.

This clonotype appeared many times. This chain connects TRBV28 to TRBJ2-7; 7 bases agree with TRBD2. With 6 bases clipped from V and 0 bases from J, the junction kept 8 bases outside the gene matches. Germline loops: CDR1 MDHEN, CDR2 SYDVKM. The CDR3 sequence is 15 residues long. The CDR3 region is CASSLSGGGSYEQYF. CDR3 bases: TGTGCCAGCAGCTTAAGCGGCGGGGGCTCCTACGAGCAGTACTTC.

Remarks on this clonotype: The likely explanation is a read error, given a far larger clone one base away. This chain uses TRBV6-4 with TRBJ2-7; a weak D match, TRBD2 (5 bases). Per germline, CDR1 MRHNA and CDR2 SNTAGT. This CDR3 is built from 14 residues. The V end was cut by 5 bases, the J end by 2 bases, with 13 bases between. The CDR3 DNA sequence: TGTGCCAGCAGTCCCATGGGGAGCACCTACGAGCAGTACTTC. Translation gives CASSPMGSTYEQYF.

This clonotype was counted at least ten times. CDR3: CASSQEGVLDKNIQYF. The CDR3 DNA sequence: TGTGCCAGCAGCCAGGAGGGGGTCCTCGACAAAAACATTCAGTACTTC. The chain employs TRBV3-1 and TRBJ2-4; D assignment may be TRBD1 or TRBD2 (6 bases each). Germline V lookup: CDR1 LGHDT, CDR2 YNNKEL (reference sequence). V was pared by 3 bases and J by 3 bases, with 15 bases between. This CDR3 comprises 16 residues. The whole variable domain, remainder taken from reference TRBV3-1 and TRBJ2-4, is DTAVSQTPKYLVTQMGNDKSIKCEQNLGHDTMYWYKQDSKKFLKIMFSYNNKELIINETVPNRFSPKSPDKAHLNLHINSLELGDSAVYFCASSQEGVLDKNIQYFGAGTRLSVL.

The chain combines TRBV30 with TRBJ2-3; TRBD2 agrees at 11 bases. This CDR3 comprises 16 residues. After removal of 3 bases from V and 3 bases from J, the junction contained 8 bases not matched to a gene. CDR1 and CDR2 (germline): GTSNPN, SVGIG (reference sequence). DNA for the CDR3: TGTGCCTGGAGCCTAGGGGTAGCGGGGGGGACAGATACGCAGTATTTT. Translating gives CAWSLGVAGGTDTQYF.

There are many counts of this clonotype. The gene calls are TRBV12-3 or TRBV12-4 and TRBJ2-1, with 10 bases fitting TRBD2. J gave up 5 bases and V 6 bases, and 7 bases lay outside the gene matches. The CDR3 length is 15 residues. The CDR3 reads CASRVAGLADNEQFF. The CDR3 DNA sequence: TGTGCCAGCAGAGTCGCCGGACTAGCGGACAATGAGCAGTTCTTC.

Turning to this clonotype: A much larger clone differs by one base, so this may be a read error. The CDR3 does not end in the conserved phenylalanine or tryptophan, so this is likely a read error. The chain is built from TRBV5-1 and TRBJ2-1; the D gene is possibly TRBD1 (6 bases). V lost 2 bases, J lost 6 bases, and 18 bases lay in between. This CDR3 is built from 16 residues. In germline, CDR1 is SGHRS, CDR2 YFSETQ. CDR3 DNA sequence: TGCGCCAGCAGCTTTGGTGGGGGCCTAGGCAGCAATGAGCAGTTCCTC. Encoded protein: CASSFGGGLGSNEQFL.